This T cell receptor (beta chain) was identified during a study of PD-L1 blockade in urothelial cancer. Study overall: T cells were recovered from blood samples at a median of around 140,000.

V was cut by 3 bases and J by 4 bases, with 11 bases left in between. The CDR3 runs to 14 residues. Germline CDR1 is SNHLY and CDR2 is FYNNEI. Only in-frame clones appear in the TCRdb table, and some are missing; sequencing was by immunoSEQ multiplex PCR. The table shows approximately 94,000 clones, with about nine tenths occurring only once. Time point: pretreatment peripheral blood. The specimen was PBMCs, collected around atezolizumab (anti-PD-L1) treatment. This receptor was obtained from a man between 60 and 75 years old with urothelial cancer. The gene calls are TRBV2 and TRBJ2-3, with D perhaps matching TRBD2 (6 bases). CDR3 in DNA: TGTGCCAGCAGTGATAGCGGAGGGGCAGATACGCAGTATTTT. This encodes CASSDSGGADTQYF.